This TCR beta chain came from a study of T cells in Graves' hyperthyroidism and ophthalmopathy. Amplified regions were TCR beta CDR3 sequences from RNA transcripts. Initially, a first-round RT-PCR of the TCR CDR3 employed the HTBI primer set. TCRdb used MiXCR to reprocess the multiplex PCR reads, holding one entry per CDR3 protein. This table has about 580,000 distinct CDR3 sequences, about 15% appearing once. The CDR3 consists of 12 residues. V lost 1 base to trimming and J lost 4 bases, with 4 bases between them. The germline V gene has CDR1 KGHDR and CDR2 SFDVKD. Sequenced material: blood. This TCR was recovered from a woman younger than 45 with Graves' hyperthyroidism that later progressed to Graves' ophthalmopathy. The chain has TRBV24-1 and TRBJ2-7; D ambiguous. This CDR3 reads CATSDFGYEQYF. CDR3 DNA: TGTGCCACCAGTGATTTTGGGTACGAGCAGTACTTC.